These 21 T cell receptor beta chains share one sample of origin, sequenced in a study of CD8 T cells in ankylosing spondylitis. TCRdb used MiXCR to reprocess the 5' RACE reads, holding one entry per CDR3 protein. The top ten clones hold approximately 4.4% of a sample with around 250,000 distinct CDR3 sequences, roughly a third of them seen once. Sequenced: blood, either unsorted or a sorted T cell fraction (not recorded which). All receptors come from a male donor with ankylosing spondylitis or in good health (not recorded which).

To note about this clonotype: The junction departs from germline at one end; a sequencing error may be responsible. This chain uses TRBV20-1 with TRBJ2-1; 12 nucleotides agree with TRBD2. Germline lookup yields CDR1 DFQATT and CDR2 SNEGSKA (reference sequence). The CDR3 spans 17 residues. The CDR3 here is CCARGLAGLNGYNEQFF. CDR3 in DNA: TGCTGTGCTAGAGGACTAGCGGGGCTGAATGGCTACAATGAGCAGTTCTTC.

In DNA, the CDR3 is TGCAGCGTTACCGGGACTCTCTCCTACGAGCAGTACTTC. Its protein is CSVTGTLSYEQYF. J is TRBJ2-7 and V is TRBV29-1, with TRBD2 as a possible D gene (6 bases). Germline CDR1 reads SQVTM; CDR2 reads ANQGSEA. V shed 5 bases and J shed 0 bases, with 11 bases lying between them. The CDR3 extends over 13 amino acids.

The chain recombines TRBV28 with TRBJ1-2; D unclear. This CDR3 has 11 residues. Trimming cost V 6 bases and J 5 bases, with 7 bases left between them. The germline V gene has CDR1 MDHEN and CDR2 SYDVKM. The CDR3 is CASSRGYGYTF. DNA of the CDR3: TGTGCCAGCAGCCGAGGGTATGGCTACACCTTC.

The chain carries TRBV20-1 and TRBJ2-2; TRBD2 matches 11 bases. The germline gives CDR1 DFQATT, CDR2 SNEGSKA (reference sequence). V was pared by 6 bases and J by 3 bases, with 6 bases of the junction left unmatched. The CDR3 spans 15 residues. CDR3 sequence: CSANSGGAHTGELFF. The DNA for the CDR3 is TGCAGTGCAAATAGCGGGGGGGCGCACACCGGGGAGCTGTTTTTT.

This clonotype was counted a few times. The rearrangement links TRBV29-1 to TRBJ2-2, with unresolved D. The germline V gene has CDR1 SQVTM and CDR2 ANQGSEA. This CDR3 has 12 residues. V dropped 7 bases and J dropped 4 bases, with 10 bases sitting between them. The CDR3 loop is CSASARTGELFF. The DNA for the CDR3 is TGCAGCGCTTCGGCTCGCACCGGGGAGCTGTTTTTT.

V usage is TRBV20-1 and J usage is TRBJ2-4; 7 nucleotides match TRBD1. This CDR3 is built from 16 residues. V trimming: 3 bases; J trimming: 1 base; junction bases outside the gene matches: 9. The germline CDR1 and CDR2 sequences are DFQATT and SNEGSKA (reference sequence). Here the CDR3 reads CSASPGQVSAKNIQYF. CDR3 in DNA: TGCAGTGCTAGCCCCGGACAGGTGTCTGCCAAAAACATTCAGTACTTC.

The V and J genes are TRBV7-9 and TRBJ2-7; no clear D. The CDR3 length is 15 residues. Trimming took off 5 bases at V and 2 bases at J, with 16 bases between the two ends. The germline gives CDR1 SEHNR, CDR2 FQNEAQ (reference sequence). The CDR3 here is CASSPDISGTYEQYF. CDR3 bases: TGTGCCAGCAGCCCAGACATCTCTGGGACCTACGAGCAGTACTTC.

V and J are TRBV7-6 and TRBJ2-2, with TRBD2 as a possible D gene (6 bases). Germline assignment: CDR1 SGHVS and CDR2 FNYEAQ. The CDR3 is 16 amino acids. With 1 base removed from V and 4 bases from J, the gap between germline ends came to 13 bases. CDR3 protein: CASSLVAGRGTGELFF. CDR3 bases: TGTGCCAGCAGCTTAGTGGCGGGGCGTGGCACCGGGGAGCTGTTTTTT.

This clonotype was detected many times. The gene calls are TRBV6-1 and TRBJ1-1, with D possibly TRBD1 on 6 matching bases. V shed 6 bases and J shed 1 base, with 12 bases lying between them. The germline gives CDR1 MNHNS, CDR2 SASEGT. The length of the CDR3 is 14 residues. In DNA, the CDR3 is TGTGCCAGCAGCCGCACAGGGAGGAACACTGAAGCTTTCTTT. Translated: CASSRTGRNTEAFF.

V usage is TRBV6-4 and J usage is TRBJ2-3; the D gene is possibly TRBD2 (6 bases). The CDR3 is 15 amino acids. CDR1 and CDR2 from the germline V gene are MRHNA and SNTAGT. V was shortened by 3 bases and J by 6 bases, with 16 bases between the two germline ends. CDR3 loop: CASSEGAGRHDTQYF. CDR3 nucleotide sequence: TGTGCCAGCAGTGAGGGTGCGGGGCGGCACGATACGCAGTATTTT.

CDR3 residues: CASSLVPDSYEQYF. CDR3 nucleotide sequence: TGTGCCAGCAGTTTAGTGCCAGACTCCTACGAGCAGTACTTC. The genes are TRBV12-3 or TRBV12-4 and TRBJ2-7; D is unclear. V shed 1 base and J shed 0 bases, with 7 bases lying between them. The CDR3 extends over 14 amino acids.

This clonotype showed up just a few times. The V gene is TRBV6-6, the J gene TRBJ2-3; possible D gene TRBD1, 5 bases. Looked up from germline, CDR1 is MNHNY and CDR2 is SVGAGI (reference sequence). Trimming took off 4 bases at V and 7 bases at J, with 12 bases between the two ends. The CDR3 sequence is 13 residues long. CDR3 bases: TGTGCCAGCAGTTCACCCCAGGGATATACGCAGTATTTT. Amino acids: CASSSPQGYTQYF.

The chain uses TRBV5-1 and TRBJ2-1, with 9 bases lining up with TRBD2. CDR1 SGHRS and CDR2 YFSETQ come from the germline V gene. The CDR3 contains 13 residues. V dropped 4 bases and J dropped 10; count of bases not matched to a gene: 6. The chain's CDR3 is CASSGTSLVEQFF. CDR3 in DNA: TGCGCCAGCAGCGGGACTAGCTTGGTCGAGCAGTTCTTC.

V and J are TRBV3-1 and TRBJ2-1; 7 nucleotides align to TRBD1. The germline V gene encodes CDR1 LGHDT and CDR2 YNNKEL (reference sequence). V dropped 0 bases and J dropped 2; count of bases not matched to a gene: 4. This CDR3 is 16 amino acids long. In DNA form, the CDR3 reads TGTGCCAGCAGCCAAGACCTGGGACAGACCTACAATGAGCAGTTCTTC. Its translation: CASSQDLGQTYNEQFF.

The rearrangement joins TRBV18 to TRBJ2-5; D possibly uses TRBD1 or TRBD2 (5 bases each). The germline CDR1 and CDR2 sequences are KGHSH and LQKENI. V lost 0 bases to trimming and J lost 5 bases, with 13 bases between them. CDR3 length: 15 residues. The CDR3 loop is CASSPPGTELETQYF. For the CDR3, the DNA is TGTGCCAGCTCACCACCGGGGACCGAGCTGGAGACCCAGTACTTC.

This clonotype showed up just a few times. The chain carries TRBV5-1 and TRBJ1-5; TRBD1 might be the D (5 bases). This CDR3 is built from 13 residues. Between the trimmed V and J ends, which lost 3 bases and 7 bases, there was a span of 11 bases. Germline loops: CDR1 SGHRS, CDR2 YFSETQ. Written as DNA, the CDR3 is TGCGCCAGCAGCTCTGGGGGTGGACAGCCCCAGCATTTT. Translating it yields CASSSGGGQPQHF.

The chain joins TRBV7-9 to TRBJ1-4; 11 positions agree with TRBD1. Per germline, CDR1 SEHNR and CDR2 FQNEAQ (reference sequence). Losses at the gene ends were 4 bases for V and 8 bases for J; bases not matched to a gene: 9. The CDR3 has 16 residues. CDR3 nucleotide sequence: TGTGCCAGCAGCTCCGTGGGACAGGGGGTTATCGAAAAACTGTTTTTT. This gives the protein CASSSVGQGVIEKLFF.

The chain couples TRBV20-1 to TRBJ1-5; TRBD1 aligns across 12 bases. Germline lookup yields CDR1 DFQATT and CDR2 SNEGSKA (reference sequence). The CDR3 is 16 amino acids. Trimming took 6 bases from V and 6 from J; bases not matched to a gene: 12. CDR3: CSALTEGTGGGQPQHF. CDR3 DNA: TGCAGTGCCCTAACCGAGGGGACAGGGGGCGGTCAGCCCCAGCATTTT.

The chain combines TRBV4-1 with TRBJ2-7, with unresolved D. V was clipped by 0 bases and J by 6 bases, with 15 bases between them. Germline V lookup: CDR1 MGHRA, CDR2 YSYEKL. The CDR3 sequence is 15 residues long. Here the CDR3 DNA reads TGCGCCAGCAGCCAAGATTTGGTACTCGGGCTCGAGCAGTACTTC. It specifies CASSQDLVLGLEQYF.

This chain joins TRBV7-6 and TRBJ2-1; D gene ambiguous. The CDR3 has 13 residues. CDR1 and CDR2 from the germline V gene are SGHVS and FNYEAQ. Trimming cost V 1 base and J 10 bases, with 11 bases left between them. CDR3 nucleotide sequence: TGTGCCAGCAGCTTAGACGCGGTAGGGGAGCAGTTCTTC. This sequence encodes CASSLDAVGEQFF.

The chain employs TRBV11-2 and TRBJ2-3; 7 bases map to TRBD2. Germline-derived CDR1 and CDR2 are SGHAT and FQNNGV. V was clipped by 3 bases and J by 4 bases; unmatched bases: 10. The CDR3 is made up of 16 amino acids. The CDR3 region is CASSFSGLAASDTQYF. The DNA of the CDR3 is TGTGCCAGCAGCTTTTCCGGGCTAGCGGCTTCAGATACGCAGTATTTT.